Listed below are T cell receptor beta chains from one sample, sequenced in a study of T cell changes during pregnancy in multiple sclerosis. Measured with immunoSEQ multiplex PCR; TCRdb has only the in-frame clones, and not every one. This repertoire shows 95,000 to 150,000 clones, under 95% found once; its top ten account for 6.2%. The sample in question was peripheral blood, obtained before pregnancy. Every receptor here comes from a female donor with multiple sclerosis, enrolled in a pregnancy study. CDR3s include the opening cysteine and the closing phenylalanine or tryptophan. A D gene is named only where the DNA matches it firmly. Not every row has a clone size; where given, it reads once, few, many or a size class.

d_call	clone_size	v_call	j_call	cdr3_aa	cdr3_nt
-	-	TRBV9	TRBJ1-5	CASSVRLTTWGDFPQHF	TGTGCCAGCAGCGTCCGCCTCACGACGTGGGGGGATTTCCCCCAGCATTTT
-	-	TRBV5-1	TRBJ2-7	CASSSTGNEQYF	TGCGCCAGCAGCTCCACAGGGAACGAGCAGTACTTC
TRBD1	-	TRBV19	TRBJ1-5	CASSISTGGQPQHF	TGTGCCAGTAGTATATCGACAGGGGGTCAGCCCCAGCATTTT
TRBD2	-	TRBV9	TRBJ2-7	CASSSGLAGPYEQYF	TGTGCCAGCAGCTCCGGACTAGCGGGACCCTACGAGCAGTACTTC
TRBD2	-	TRBV14	TRBJ2-5	CASSPPSGGHQETQYF	TGTGCCAGCAGCCCCCCTAGCGGGGGACACCAAGAGACCCAGTACTTC
TRBD2	-	TRBV10-2	TRBJ2-7	CASSRKRDYPVEQYF	TGCGCCAGCAGCCGCAAACGGGACTACCCCGTCGAGCAGTACTTC
-	-	TRBV11-2	TRBJ1-4	CASSPRGRADEKLFF	TGTGCCAGCAGCCCCAGGGGTCGAGCGGATGAAAAACTGTTTTTT
-	-	TRBV27	TRBJ2-2	CASSLRQGGFANTGELFF	TGTGCCAGCAGTTTGAGGCAGGGGGGATTCGCGAACACCGGGGAGCTGTTTTTT
-	-	TRBV6-6	TRBJ2-5	CASSLAEGGGETQYF	TGTGCCAGCAGCCTTGCGGAGGGGGGAGGGGAGACCCAGTACTTC
-	few	TRBV27	TRBJ2-1	CASGQPRPGDEQFF	TGTGCCAGTGGACAGCCTCGACCCGGGGATGAGCAGTTCTTC
-	-	TRBV6-5	TRBJ1-1	CASSSVGAGTEAFF	TGTGCCAGCTCTTCGGTAGGGGCCGGCACTGAAGCTTTCTTT
-	-	TRBV18	TRBJ2-7	CASSGTRDSYEQYF	TGTGCCAGCTCCGGGACACGAGACTCCTACGAGCAGTACTTC
-	-	TRBV5-1	TRBJ1-3	CASSLAPVRQSGNTIYF	TGCGCCAGCAGCTTGGCACCTGTTCGACAGTCTGGAAACACCATATATTTT
-	once	TRBV5-4	TRBJ1-4	CASSLNGVHEKLFF	TGTGCCAGCAGCTTGAACGGGGTGCATGAAAAACTGTTTTTT
-	-	TRBV5-4	TRBJ2-1	CASSTGLRSYNEQFF	TGTGCCAGCAGCACGGGACTCCGCTCCTACAATGAGCAGTTCTTC
-	-	TRBV4-2	TRBJ2-7	CASSEVGREQYF	TGTGCCAGTTCCGAGGTTGGGAGGGAGCAGTACTTC
TRBD2	-	TRBV2	TRBJ2-7	CASSKNRGGYEQYF	TGTGCCAGCAGTAAGAACCGGGGAGGGTACGAGCAGTACTTC
TRBD1	-	TRBV18	TRBJ1-1	CASSPPDRLNTEAFF	TGTGCCAGCTCACCACCGGACAGGCTGAACACTGAAGCTTTCTTT
-	-	TRBV11-2	TRBJ2-7	CASTSLGAEQYF	TGTGCCAGCACTTCCCTAGGGGCCGAGCAGTACTTC
-	-	TRBV6-5	TRBJ1-1	CASSYILTGKSEAFF	TGTGCCAGCAGTTATATATTGACAGGCAAGTCTGAAGCTTTCTTT
-	-	TRBV5-8	TRBJ2-2	CASSVDGGPNTGELFF	TGTGCCAGCAGTGTTGACGGGGGTCCGAACACCGGGGAGCTGTTTTTT
-	-	TRBV28	TRBJ2-7	CASSLGRPGEQYF	TGTGCCAGCAGTTTAGGGAGGCCGGGCGAGCAGTACTTC
TRBD1	-	TRBV6-1	TRBJ1-1	CASSELVTGGTEAFF	TGTGCCAGCAGTGAACTTGTGACAGGGGGCACTGAAGCTTTCTTT
TRBD1	-	TRBV28	TRBJ1-5	CASRTGGESQPQHF	TGTGCCAGCAGGACAGGGGGGGAGAGTCAGCCCCAGCATTTT
TRBD1	-	TRBV5-4	TRBJ2-2	CASRIDRANTGELFF	TGTGCCAGCAGAATAGACAGGGCGAACACCGGGGAGCTGTTTTTT
TRBD1	-	TRBV27	TRBJ2-3	CASSRGQGGQYF	TGTGCCAGCAGTCGTGGACAGGGGGGGCAGTATTTT
-	-	TRBV27	TRBJ1-1	CASSFHGVAGNTEAFF	TGTGCCAGCAGTTTTCACGGGGTCGCGGGGAACACTGAAGCTTTCTTT
-	-	TRBV15	TRBJ2-1	CATSRGGGAGNEQFF	TGTGCCACCAGCAGAGGTGGGGGGGCTGGCAATGAGCAGTTCTTC
-	-	TRBV19	TRBJ2-2	CASSSRDTVTGELFF	TGTGCCAGTAGTAGCCGGGACACGGTCACCGGGGAGCTGTTTTTT
TRBD2	-	TRBV19	TRBJ2-3	CASSPRTSGTDTQYF	TGTGCCAGTAGTCCCCGGACTAGCGGCACAGATACGCAGTATTTT
TRBD1	-	TRBV6-5	TRBJ1-1	CASSPRTGMNTEAFF	TGTGCCAGCAGTCCTCGGACAGGGATGAACACTGAAGCTTTCTTT
-	once	TRBV23-1	TRBJ1-2	CASPNRRMNYGYTF	TGCGCCAGCCCCAACAGGCGAATGAACTATGGCTACACCTTC
-	once	TRBV5-8	TRBJ1-4	CASSLREKLFF	TGTGCCAGCAGCTTGCGGGAAAAACTGTTTTTT
-	-	TRBV28	TRBJ1-2	CASRTSRSYGYTF	TGTGCCAGCCGAACCTCAAGGAGCTATGGCTACACCTTC
TRBD1	-	TRBV18	TRBJ1-5	CASSQDREQPQHF	TGTGCCAGCTCGCAGGACAGGGAACAGCCCCAGCATTTT
-	-	TRBV7-8	TRBJ1-2	CASSSRVEGYTF	TGTGCCAGCAGCTCTCGGGTAGAAGGCTACACCTTC
-	-	TRBV6-1	TRBJ2-7	CASSGALYEQYF	TGTGCCAGCAGTGGGGCTTTGTACGAGCAGTACTTC
-	-	TRBV14	TRBJ1-6	CASSQVNTGNSPLHF	TGTGCCAGCAGCCAAGTGAACACGGGTAATTCACCCCTCCACTTT
-	-	TRBV19	TRBJ1-4	CASSIEGADEKLFF	TGTGCCAGTAGTATAGAGGGGGCAGATGAAAAACTGTTTTTT
TRBD2	-	TRBV18	TRBJ2-1	CASSRLAQEQFF	TGTGCCAGCTCAAGACTAGCGCAGGAGCAGTTCTTC
TRBD2	-	TRBV28	TRBJ2-1	CASKGGRGHNEQFF	TGTGCCAGCAAAGGCGGGAGAGGCCACAATGAGCAGTTCTTC
-	-	TRBV30	TRBJ1-3	CALNFGNTIYF	TGTGCCCTGAACTTTGGAAACACCATATATTTT
-	-	TRBV5-1	TRBJ2-1	CASSSGLITDEQFF	TGCGCCAGCAGCTCTGGACTGATAACGGATGAGCAGTTCTTC
-	-	TRBV5-8	TRBJ1-2	CASSSVHREVDGYTF	TGTGCCAGCAGTTCGGTTCACCGGGAGGTGGATGGCTACACCTTC
-	-	TRBV7-2	TRBJ1-6	CASSPRAGYDSPLHF	TGTGCCAGCAGCCCCAGGGCGGGGTATGATTCACCCCTCCACTTT
-	-	TRBV7-3	TRBJ2-1	CASSLRRGNEQFF	TGTGCCAGCAGCTTAAGGAGAGGGAATGAGCAGTTCTTC
TRBD2	-	TRBV9	TRBJ2-7	CASSASGRSSYEQYF	TGTGCCAGCAGCGCGAGCGGGAGGTCCTCCTACGAGCAGTACTTC
-	-	TRBV7-8	TRBJ2-7	CASSLAYYEQYF	TGTGCCAGCAGCTTAGCATACTACGAGCAGTACTTC
-	-	TRBV20-1	TRBJ2-5	CSATYGETQYF	TGCAGTGCCACGTACGGGGAGACCCAGTACTTC
-	-	TRBV30	TRBJ2-3	CAWSNPQPGDTQYF	TGTGCCTGGAGTAACCCACAGCCTGGGGATACGCAGTATTTT
-	-	TRBV7-6	TRBJ2-3	CASSLGHADTQYF	TGTGCCAGCAGCTTAGGACATGCAGATACGCAGTATTTT
-	-	TRBV5-1	TRBJ1-6	CASSPVTDSPLHF	TGCGCCAGCAGCCCCGTTACAGATTCACCCCTCCACTTT
-	-	TRBV30	TRBJ1-5	CAWSGIGAGQPQHF	TGTGCCTGGAGTGGGATCGGAGCGGGTCAGCCCCAGCATTTT